What follows describes a single T cell receptor beta chain. The CDR3 loop spans 12 amino acids. The V gene's germline CDR1 is MNHEY and CDR2 SVGAGI. V gave up 4 bases and J gave up 0 bases, with 3 bases separating them. This specimen comes from a study of blood T cell repertoires in COVID-19. About the study: COVID-19 samples collected from the United States, Italy and Spain covered acute and convalescent phases.

In the authors' workflow: The assay estimated nucleated cells by amplifying reference gene primers. TCRdb's table, derived via immunoSEQ multiplex PCR, lists solely in-frame clones and lacks some. That table is the source of V, J and clone size, and D and trimming were worked out from the DNA. The table has some 170,000 clones, roughly 89% seen once. This rearrangement joins TRBV6-5 to TRBJ1-2; D is unclear. Sample: peripheral blood. This clonotype was sampled from a woman in her fifties or sixties with acute or convalescent COVID-19. The CDR3 spells CASSSTNYGYTF. CDR3 DNA sequence: TGTGCCAGCAGTTCAACTAACTATGGCTACACCTTC.